The clone carrying this T cell receptor (beta chain) was counted a few times. The CDR3 totals 14 residues. Germline values: CDR1 MNHEY, CDR2 SMNVEV (reference sequence). Trimming cost V 8 bases and J 8 bases; bases outside gene matches: 10. In the authors' methods: Reference gene primer amplification in the assay estimated nucleated cell counts. Profiled with immunoSEQ multiplex PCR; TCRdb holds only in-frame clones, not every one. The V and J calls and clone size are taken from that table; D and trimming were inferred from the DNA. The sample carries some 200,000 clones, 70% to 85% recorded once. The data belong to a study of blood T cell repertoires in COVID-19. Study details: The United States, Italy and Spain provided the acute and convalescent COVID-19 samples. PBMCs, B-cell-depleted T cells, or T cells provided the cDNA or gDNA that made up the material.

This TCR derives from a human donor with acute or convalescent COVID-19. The donor label of this sample is uncertain. V is TRBV27 and J is TRBJ1-4; 8 positions match TRBD1. Sample: peripheral blood. The CDR3 nucleotides are TGTGCCAGCGCACGACAGGGGAGGGGGGAAAAACTGTTTTTT. This translates into CASARQGRGEKLFF.